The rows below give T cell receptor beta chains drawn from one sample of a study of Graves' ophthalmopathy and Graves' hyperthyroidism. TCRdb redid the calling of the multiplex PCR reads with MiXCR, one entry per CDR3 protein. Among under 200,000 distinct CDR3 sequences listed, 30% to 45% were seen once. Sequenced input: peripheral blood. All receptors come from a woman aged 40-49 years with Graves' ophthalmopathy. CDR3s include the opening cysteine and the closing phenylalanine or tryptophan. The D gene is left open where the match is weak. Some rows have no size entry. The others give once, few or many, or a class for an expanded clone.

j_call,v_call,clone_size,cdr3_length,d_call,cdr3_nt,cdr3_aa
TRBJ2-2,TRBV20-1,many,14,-,TGCAGTGCTCTCCACAGGGAATCCACCGGGGAGCTGTTTTTT,CSALHRESTGELFF
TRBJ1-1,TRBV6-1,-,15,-,TGTGCCAGCGCTATCCTCTTAGGGGGAGGGACTGAAGCTTTCTTT,CASAILLGGGTEAFF
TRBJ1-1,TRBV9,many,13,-,TGTGCCAGCAGCTTCAGGGAAGGGTCTGAAGCTTTCTTT,CASSFREGSEAFF
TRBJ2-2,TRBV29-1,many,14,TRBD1,TGCAGCGTGGGACAGGGGGCCAACACCGGGGAGCTGTTTTTT,CSVGQGANTGELFF
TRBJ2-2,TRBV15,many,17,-,TGTGCCACCAGCAGAGTGGGGCGGGGCTCTGACACCGGGGAGCTGTTTTTT,CATSRVGRGSDTGELFF
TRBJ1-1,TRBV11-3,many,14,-,TGTGCCAGCAGCACCAAACCAGGGACTTCTGAAGCTTTCTTT,CASSTKPGTSEAFF
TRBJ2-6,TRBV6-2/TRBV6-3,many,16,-,TGTGCCAGCAGTTACCACACTCTGGCCGGGGCCAACGTCCTGACTTTC,CASSYHTLAGANVLTF
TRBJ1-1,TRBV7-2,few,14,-,TGTGCCAGCACTCTATCGGCGTGGAACACTGAAGCTTTCTTT,CASTLSAWNTEAFF
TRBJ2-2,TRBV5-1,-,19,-,TGCGCCAGCAGCTCAGCGGAGGGGACGGGGTCTTTAAACACCGGGGAGCTGTTTTTT,CASSSAEGTGSLNTGELFF
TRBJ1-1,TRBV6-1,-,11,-,TGTGCCAGCAGCATCCCAGGCATAGCTTTCTTT,CASSIPGIAFF
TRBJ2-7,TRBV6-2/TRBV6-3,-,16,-,TGTGCCAGCAGTTTCTTTATTGCGGACAGACGCTACGAGCAGTACTTC,CASSFFIADRRYEQYF
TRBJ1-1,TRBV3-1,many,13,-,TGTGCCAGCAGCACCCGACCTAACACTGAAGCTTTCTTT,CASSTRPNTEAFF
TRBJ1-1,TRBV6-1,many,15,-,TGTGCCAGCAGTGGGGGATCTTCGGGACACCTGGAAGCTTTCTTT,CASSGGSSGHLEAFF
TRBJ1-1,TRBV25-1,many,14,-,TGTGCCAGCAGTGAAGTGGAAGCGGGCACTGAAGCTTTCTTT,CASSEVEAGTEAFF
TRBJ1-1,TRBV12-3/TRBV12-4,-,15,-,TGTGCCAGCAGTCCTCCCGATGGGCGCGAAACTGAAGCTTTCTTT,CASSPPDGRETEAFF
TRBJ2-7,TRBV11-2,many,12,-,TGTGCCAGCAGCCCACAGGGTTTCGAGCAGTACTTC,CASSPQGFEQYF
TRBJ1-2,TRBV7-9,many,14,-,TGTGCCAGCAGCTTAGATTCCGGAGTATATGGCTACACCTTC,CASSLDSGVYGYTF
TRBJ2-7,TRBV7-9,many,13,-,TGTGCCAGCGGGACTCAAAAAGCCTACGAGCAGTACTTC,CASGTQKAYEQYF
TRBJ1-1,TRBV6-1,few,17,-,TGTGCCAGCAGTGGTTATAACAGGGTAGGGATGAACACTGAAGCTTTCTTT,CASSGYNRVGMNTEAFF
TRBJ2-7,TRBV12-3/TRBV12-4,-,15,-,TGTGCCAGCAGTCTGGAAACAGGTCGCTCCTACGAGCAGTACTTC,CASSLETGRSYEQYF
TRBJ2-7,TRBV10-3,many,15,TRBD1,TGTGCCATCAGTGAGTCCGGGACAGGGATCTACGAGCAGTACTTC,CAISESGTGIYEQYF
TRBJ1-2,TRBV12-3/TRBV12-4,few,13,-,TGTGCCAGCAGCTTCACCAAAGGGGGTGGCTACACCTTC,CASSFTKGGGYTF
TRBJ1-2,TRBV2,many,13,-,TGTGCCAGCGGGGCTGGGGGGGCGAGAGGCTACACCTTC,CASGAGGARGYTF
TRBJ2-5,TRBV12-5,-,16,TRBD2,TGTGCTAGTGGTTTGGGCGGGACTAGCGGGGTCGAGACCCAGTACTTC,CASGLGGTSGVETQYF
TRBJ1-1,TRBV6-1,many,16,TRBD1,TGTGCCAGCAGAGCATACCAGGGGGCCTGGGGCACTGAAGCTTTCTTT,CASRAYQGAWGTEAFF
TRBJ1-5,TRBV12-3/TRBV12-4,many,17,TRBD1,TGTGCCAGCAGCCCCGGACAGGGGGCGTGGGGCAATCAGCCCCAGCATTTT,CASSPGQGAWGNQPQHF
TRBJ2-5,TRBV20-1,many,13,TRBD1,TGCAGTGCGGAAACAGGGGGTAAAGAGACCCAGTACTTC,CSAETGGKETQYF
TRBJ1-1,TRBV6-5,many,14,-,TGTGCCAGCAGTTACTCCCCGGGGGGACCTGAAGCTTTCTTT,CASSYSPGGPEAFF
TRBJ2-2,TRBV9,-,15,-,TGTGCCAGCAGCGTAGGCGTCCGAGGCACCGGGGAGCTGTTTTTT,CASSVGVRGTGELFF
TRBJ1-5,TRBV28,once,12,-,TGTGCCAGCAGTTTAAGAAATCAGCCCCAGCATTTT,CASSLRNQPQHF
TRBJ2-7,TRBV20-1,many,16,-,TGCAGTGCTAGAGATAGTGTGGGAGAACTCGGGTACGAGCAGTACTTC,CSARDSVGELGYEQYF
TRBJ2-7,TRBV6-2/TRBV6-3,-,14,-,TGTGCCAGCAGTTTAGGTGGGTTCTCCTACGAGCAGTACTTC,CASSLGGFSYEQYF
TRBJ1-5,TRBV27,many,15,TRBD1,TGTGCCAGCAGGGGACAGGGTGGTAGCAATCAGCCCCAGCATTTT,CASRGQGGSNQPQHF
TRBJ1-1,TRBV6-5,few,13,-,TGTGCCAGCAGTTACTTGGCCGGCACTGAAGCTTTCTTT,CASSYLAGTEAFF
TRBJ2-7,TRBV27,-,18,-,TGTGCCAGCAGCACCCGAGACCCAGAGGCGGGAAGAAGCGACGAGCAGTACTTC,CASSTRDPEAGRSDEQYF
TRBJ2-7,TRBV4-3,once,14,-,TGCGCCAGCAGCCAAGATTGGGCAGGGGCCGAGCAGTACTTC,CASSQDWAGAEQYF
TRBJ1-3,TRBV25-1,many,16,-,TGTGCCAGCAGTGATTCCCGGCGACAGTTTGGAAACACCATATATTTT,CASSDSRRQFGNTIYF
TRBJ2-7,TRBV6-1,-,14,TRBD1,TGTGCCAGCAGTGAGCCAGGGGGATCCTACGAGCAGTACTTC,CASSEPGGSYEQYF